The 17 T cell receptor beta chains presented below share a single source sample, sequenced in a study of T-cell memory formation after mild COVID-19. TCRdb used MiXCR to reprocess the 5' RACE reads, holding one entry per CDR3 protein. The table shows hundreds of thousands of distinct CDR3 sequences, with 18% occurring only once. The sequencing sample was made of PBMCs or a T cell subset sorted from them (not recorded which). These receptors all come from an adult woman who had mild COVID-19 (a few samples of this study predate the infection). Cell type and time point are not known.

The J gene is TRBJ2-3, the V gene TRBV29-1; 10 bases line up with TRBD2. Losses at the gene ends were 4 bases for V and 5 bases for J; bases not matched to a gene: 12. The germline CDR1 and CDR2 sequences are SQVTM and ANQGSEA. The length of the CDR3 is 16 residues. CDR3: CSVVERLAGEIDTQYF. The CDR3 DNA reads TGCAGCGTTGTGGAAAGGCTAGCGGGAGAGATAGATACGCAGTATTTT.

The CDR3 region is CASSLVAINNEQFF. DNA of the CDR3: TGTGCCAGCAGCTTAGTTGCGATTAACAATGAGCAGTTCTTC. The chain carries TRBV7-9 and TRBJ2-1, with unresolved D. CDR3 size: 14 residues. Germline CDR1 and CDR2: SEHNR and FQNEAQ (reference sequence). V was clipped by 1 base and J by 5 bases, with 9 bases between them.

The chain couples TRBV19 to TRBJ2-7; D call uncertain. With 5 bases removed from V and 2 bases from J, the gap between germline ends came to 10 bases. From germline, CDR1 is LNHDA and CDR2 SQIVND (reference sequence). The CDR3 is 13 amino acids. CDR3 protein: CASSPGAAYEQYF. The CDR3 DNA follows: TGTGCCAGTAGTCCCGGAGCAGCCTACGAGCAGTACTTC.

This rearrangement joins TRBV12-3 or TRBV12-4 to TRBJ1-5; maybe TRBD1 (5 bases). This CDR3 has 15 residues. V gave up 5 bases and J gave up 0 bases, with 11 bases separating them. The CDR3 DNA follows: TGTGCCAGCAGTCCCGAGGGGAATAGCAATCAGCCCCAGCATTTT. This translates into CASSPEGNSNQPQHF.

The J gene is TRBJ2-3, the V gene TRBV15; D might be TRBD1 (7 bases). The germline V and J ends were trimmed by 5 bases and 2 bases, with 11 bases remaining between them. Germline values: CDR1 LNHNV, CDR2 YYDKDF (reference sequence). CDR3 length: 14 residues. The CDR3 DNA reads as TGTGCCACCAGCCAGGGGGGCTACACAGATACGCAGTATTTT. Translation: CATSQGGYTDTQYF.

This clonotype has a handful of counts. The gene calls are TRBV20-1 and TRBJ2-1; no clear D. Trimming took off 3 bases at V and 8 bases at J, with 8 bases between the two ends. The CDR3 is 11 residues long. Germline values: CDR1 DFQATT, CDR2 SNEGSKA (reference sequence). In DNA form, the CDR3 reads TGCAGTGCTAGGGGTGGGGATGAGCAGTTCTTC. Translating it yields CSARGGDEQFF.

This clonotype was detected a few times. The chain recombines TRBV7-9 with TRBJ2-3; 7 bases agree with TRBD1. Looked up from germline, CDR1 is SEHNR and CDR2 is FQNEAQ (reference sequence). The CDR3 totals 15 residues. J lost 3 bases, V lost 5 bases, and 8 bases had no gene match. CDR3 DNA: TGTGCCAGCAGCCAACAGGGGATCATTACAGATACGCAGTATTTT. Translated: CASSQQGIITDTQYF.

The chain joins TRBV11-3 to TRBJ2-5; TRBD2 is a possible D gene (6 bases). Germline V gives CDR1 SGHNT, CDR2 YENEEA. The CDR3 is 14 residues long. Trimming left V 5 bases short and J 4 bases short, with 14 bases between. The DNA of the CDR3 is TGTGCCAGCAGCCCCACATTCGGGGGAGAGACCCAGTACTTC. Amino acids: CASSPTFGGETQYF. The full variable domain, its missing parts supplied by reference TRBV11-3 and TRBJ2-5, is EAGVVQSPRYKIIEKKQPVAFWCNPISGHNTLYWYLQNLGQGPELLIRYENEEAVDDSQLPKDRFSAERLKGVDSTLKIQPAELGDSAVYLCASSPTFGGETQYFGPGTRLLVL.

This clonotype was seen a handful of times. The gene calls are TRBV7-3 and TRBJ2-3; D may correspond to TRBD1 or TRBD2 (6 bases each). CDR1 is SGHTA, CDR2 FQGTGA, per germline. V was clipped by 3 bases and J by 0 bases, with 16 bases between them. The CDR3 runs 17 residues. CDR3 region: CASSFDPGASSTDTQYF. The DNA for the CDR3 is TGTGCCAGCAGCTTTGATCCGGGGGCGTCTAGCACAGATACGCAGTATTTT.

The rearrangement links TRBV5-5 to TRBJ1-6; TRBD1 matches at 8 bases. Germline V gene lookup returns CDR1 SGHKS and CDR2 YYEKEE (reference sequence). The CDR3 has 17 amino acids. With V trimmed by 0 bases and J by 4 bases, 6 bases remained unmatched. Here the CDR3 reads CASSLAGTGFYNSPLHF. The DNA of the CDR3 is TGTGCCAGCAGCTTGGCGGGGACAGGCTTTTATAATTCACCCCTCCACTTT.

The table lists this clonotype with many counts. CDR3 residues: CASSVASGGDTQYF. The CDR3 DNA follows: TGTGCCAGCAGCGTAGCTAGCGGGGGAGATACGCAGTATTTT. The chain employs TRBV9 and TRBJ2-3; 10 bases align to TRBD2. The length of the CDR3 is 14 residues. Germline V gives CDR1 SGDLS, CDR2 YYNGEE. The V segment lost 0 bases and the J segment 5 bases; nucleotides outside the gene matches: 0.

This clonotype has more than one count but fewer than ten. The chain has TRBV5-1 and TRBJ2-3, with 12 bases that match TRBD2. The length of the CDR3 is 14 residues. Germline V CDR1 and CDR2: SGHRS, YFSETQ. V shed 5 bases and J 6 bases; nucleotides not matched to a gene: 4. The CDR3 loop is CASRTSGSMDTQYF. DNA of the CDR3: TGCGCCAGCAGGACTAGCGGGAGTATGGATACGCAGTATTTT.

This chain uses TRBV29-1 with TRBJ2-2; no clear D. This CDR3 is 12 amino acids long. The germline V gene has CDR1 SQVTM and CDR2 ANQGSEA. V gave up 3 bases and J gave up 6 bases, with 8 bases separating them. CDR3 in amino acids: CSVDRAPGELFF. CDR3 nucleotide sequence: TGCAGCGTTGATCGGGCCCCCGGGGAGCTGTTTTTT.

J is TRBJ2-7 and V is TRBV7-9; 10 nucleotides agree with TRBD1. V gave up 3 bases and J gave up 3 bases; unmatched junction bases: 5. Germline V gene data show CDR1 as SEHNR and CDR2 as FQNEAQ (reference sequence). The CDR3 runs 15 residues. CDR3 DNA sequence: TGTGCCAGCAGCTTGGGACAGGGGAGGGACTACGAGCAGTACTTC. This translates into CASSLGQGRDYEQYF.

In its sample, this clonotype was seen a few times. V and J are TRBV3-1 and TRBJ2-7, with D perhaps matching TRBD1 (5 bases). The CDR3 totals 11 residues. V lost 2 bases and J 7 bases, leaving 6 bases between the germline ends. Germline CDR1 reads LGHDT; CDR2 reads YNNKEL (reference sequence). The CDR3 loop is CASSQRQEQYF. CDR3 nucleotide sequence: TGTGCCAGCAGCCAACGACAGGAGCAGTACTTC.

This clonotype was observed many times. This chain links TRBV20-1 with TRBJ1-2, with unresolved D. This CDR3 has 14 amino acids. Per the germline V gene, CDR1 is DFQATT and CDR2 is SNEGSKA (reference sequence). The germline V and J ends were trimmed by 0 bases and 1 base, with 9 bases remaining between them. Here the CDR3 DNA reads TGCAGTGCTAGAGATACGACTGTTAACTATGGCTACACCTTC. This codes for CSARDTTVNYGYTF.

This clonotype has more than one count but fewer than ten. The V call is TRBV25-1, the J call TRBJ2-1, with TRBD2 identical over 16 bases. This CDR3 spans 16 amino acids. CDR1 is MGHDK, CDR2 SYGVNS, per germline. With 7 bases clipped from V and 7 bases from J, the junction kept 7 bases outside the gene matches. In nucleotides, the CDR3 is TGTGCCAGCACCGGGACTAGCGGGAGGGGTGGAAATGAGCAGTTCTTC. Translated, it gives CASTGTSGRGGNEQFF.